This T cell receptor (beta chain) was captured in a study of blood T cell repertoires in COVID-19. Study background: From the United States, Italy and Spain came samples of acute and convalescent COVID-19. In each case, the material was cDNA or gDNA derived from T cells, B-cell-depleted T cells, or PBMCs.

Sequencing used immunoSEQ multiplex PCR; TCRdb keeps in-frame clones, though not all of them. Here the sample spans fewer than 400,000 clones, about nine tenths being singletons. The V gene end was trimmed by 4 bases and the J gene end by 9 bases; junction bases not matched to a gene: 4. CDR1 is MNHEY, CDR2 SMNVEV, per germline (reference sequence). This CDR3 region has 13 residues. The receptor was isolated from a young woman with COVID-19, enrolled during active disease. The specimen was peripheral blood. The rearrangement joins TRBV27 to TRBJ2-1; 9 nucleotides agree with TRBD2. In DNA, the CDR3 is TGTGCCAGCAGTTCGGGGACTAGCCCTGAGCAGTTCTTC. Translating it yields CASSSGTSPEQFF.